The clone carrying this T cell receptor (beta chain) was detected ten times or more. The record originates from a study of early T cells in non-severe SARS-CoV-2 infection. The trim removed 3 bases at V and 0 bases at J, leaving 6 bases unmatched. Germline CDR1 and CDR2: SGHAT and FQNNGV. CDR3 size: 18 residues. One entry per CDR3 protein, called by TCRdb with MiXCR from the 5' RACE reads. The sample holds approximately 76,000 distinct CDR3 sequences, over 10% seen once. The sample was whole blood. The receptor was derived from an adult who was a healthcare worker with PCR-confirmed SARS-CoV-2 infection or an uninfected control (not recorded which). This rearrangement joins TRBV11-2 to TRBJ2-3, with TRBD2 identical over 13 bases. CDR3 amino acids: CASSLGPGLAGSTDTQYF. CDR3 nucleotide sequence: TGTGCCAGCAGCTTGGGACCGGGACTAGCGGGGAGCACAGATACGCAGTATTTT. The whole variable domain, remainder taken from reference TRBV11-2 and TRBJ2-3, is EAGVAQSPRYKIIEKRQSVAFWCNPISGHATLYWYQQILGQGPKLLIQFQNNGVVDDSQLPKDRFSAERLKGVDSTLKIQPAKLEDSAVYLCASSLGPGLAGSTDTQYFGPGTRLTVL.